The rows below give T cell receptor beta chains drawn from one sample of a study of control samples from healthy donors and cancer patients. Clones were read by immunoSEQ multiplex PCR, and TCRdb kept only the in-frame ones, dropping some. Of under 150,000 clones in the sample, approximately 92% were seen once. The source material was blood. These receptors all come from a man aged 30-40 years in good health. CDR3s include the opening cysteine and the closing phenylalanine or tryptophan. Each record gives: V gene, J gene, CDR3 protein.

V gene: TRBV7-8; J gene: TRBJ1-2; CDR3 protein: CASSLFTGPGANYGYTF
V gene: TRBV6-5; J gene: TRBJ2-7; CDR3 protein: CASSQRTVYEQYF
V gene: TRBV6-2/TRBV6-3; J gene: TRBJ2-3; CDR3 protein: CASSPYYSTDTQYF
V gene: TRBV28; J gene: TRBJ1-3; CDR3 protein: CASRHRESGNTIYF
V gene: TRBV7-2; J gene: TRBJ2-5; CDR3 protein: CASSDRTGGEVETQYF
V gene: TRBV10-3; J gene: TRBJ1-2; CDR3 protein: CAISEQSSTVHYGYTF
V gene: TRBV27; J gene: TRBJ2-2; CDR3 protein: CASSLRASGRLDGELFF
V gene: TRBV5-1; J gene: TRBJ2-5; CDR3 protein: CASSLGTAQETQYF
V gene: TRBV5-1; J gene: TRBJ1-1; CDR3 protein: CASSSGTGGEVRTEAFF
V gene: TRBV10-2; J gene: TRBJ2-1; CDR3 protein: CASRIAGAYNEQFF
V gene: TRBV7-9; J gene: TRBJ1-1; CDR3 protein: CASRPKTGGTEAFF
V gene: TRBV9; J gene: TRBJ2-7; CDR3 protein: CASSVRDRNYEQYF
V gene: TRBV2; J gene: TRBJ1-4; CDR3 protein: CASTLDAWNEKLFF
V gene: TRBV4-1; J gene: TRBJ2-7; CDR3 protein: CASSSPGQGSPEQYF
V gene: TRBV5-1; J gene: TRBJ2-3; CDR3 protein: CASSRDKTTGTDTQYF
V gene: TRBV29-1; J gene: TRBJ1-1; CDR3 protein: CSATNRGNTEAFF
V gene: TRBV6-5; J gene: TRBJ2-7; CDR3 protein: CASSYSVGYEQYF
V gene: TRBV29-1; J gene: TRBJ2-1; CDR3 protein: CSVEPTSFLPFF
V gene: TRBV6-5; J gene: TRBJ1-3; CDR3 protein: CASSYSAAISGNTIYF
V gene: TRBV6-5; J gene: TRBJ1-4; CDR3 protein: CASSYLRGATNEKLFF
V gene: TRBV6-2/TRBV6-3; J gene: TRBJ2-1; CDR3 protein: CASSPPSGKKFF
V gene: TRBV30; J gene: TRBJ2-3; CDR3 protein: CAWSASIDTQYF
V gene: TRBV28; J gene: TRBJ2-7; CDR3 protein: CASGRTRSSYEQYF
V gene: TRBV11-3; J gene: TRBJ2-7; CDR3 protein: CASSLELADYEQYF
V gene: TRBV6-5; J gene: TRBJ2-3; CDR3 protein: CASAPGLATDTQYF
V gene: TRBV7-9; J gene: TRBJ1-1; CDR3 protein: CASRMEDRGKSEAFF
V gene: TRBV15; J gene: TRBJ2-7; CDR3 protein: CATSRTVSYEQYF
V gene: TRBV6-6; J gene: TRBJ2-2; CDR3 protein: CASSYSETVNTGELFF
V gene: TRBV7-9; J gene: TRBJ2-1; CDR3 protein: CASSSPEDNEQFF